This T cell receptor beta chain was recovered during a study of blood T cell repertoires in COVID-19. This clone appeared once. The assay was immunoSEQ multiplex PCR, and TCRdb's table has in-frame clones only and misses some. The table has 90,000 to 100,000 clones, approximately 82% seen once; the top ten hold 10%. Germline lookup yields CDR1 SGHAT and CDR2 FQDESV (reference sequence). The CDR3 contains 14 residues. Trimming removed 5 bases at V and 7 bases at J, with 15 bases between. This TCR was sampled from an older man with acute or convalescent COVID-19. The sequencing sample was made of peripheral blood. The V and J genes are TRBV11-1 and TRBJ2-1, with D maybe TRBD1 (5 bases). This CDR3 reads CASSTRTQRNEQFF. The CDR3 DNA reads as TGTGCCAGCAGCACGAGGACACAGAGGAATGAGCAGTTCTTC.